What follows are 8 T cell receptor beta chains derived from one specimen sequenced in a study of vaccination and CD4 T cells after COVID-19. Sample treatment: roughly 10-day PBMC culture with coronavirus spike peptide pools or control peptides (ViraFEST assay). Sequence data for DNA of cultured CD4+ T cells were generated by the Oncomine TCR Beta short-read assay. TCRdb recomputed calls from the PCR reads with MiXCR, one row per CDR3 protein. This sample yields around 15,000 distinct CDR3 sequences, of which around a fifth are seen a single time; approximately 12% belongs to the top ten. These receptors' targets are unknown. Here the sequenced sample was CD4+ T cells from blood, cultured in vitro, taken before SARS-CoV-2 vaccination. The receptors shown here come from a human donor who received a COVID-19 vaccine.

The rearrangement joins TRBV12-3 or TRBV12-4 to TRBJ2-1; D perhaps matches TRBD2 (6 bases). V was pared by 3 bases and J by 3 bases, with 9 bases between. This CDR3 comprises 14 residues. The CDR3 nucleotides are TGTGCCAGCAGTTTTGCGGGGCGCTACAATGAGCAGTTCTTC. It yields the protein CASSFAGRYNEQFF.

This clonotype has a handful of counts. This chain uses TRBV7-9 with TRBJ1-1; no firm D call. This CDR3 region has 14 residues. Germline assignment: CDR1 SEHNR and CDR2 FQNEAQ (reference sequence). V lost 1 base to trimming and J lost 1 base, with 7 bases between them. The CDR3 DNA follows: TGTGCCAGCAGCTTAGGATTCGGGAACACTGAAGCTTTCTTT. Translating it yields CASSLGFGNTEAFF.

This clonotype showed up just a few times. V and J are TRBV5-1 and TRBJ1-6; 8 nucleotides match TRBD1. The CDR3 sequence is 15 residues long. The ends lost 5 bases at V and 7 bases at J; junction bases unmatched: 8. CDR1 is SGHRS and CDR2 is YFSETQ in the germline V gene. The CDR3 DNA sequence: TGCGCCAGCAGGAAGACAGGGGCGGAGAATTCACCCCTCCACTTT. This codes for CASRKTGAENSPLHF. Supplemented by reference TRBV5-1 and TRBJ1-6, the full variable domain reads KAGVTQTPRYLIKTRGQQVTLSCSPISGHRSVSWYQQTPGQGLQFLFEYFSETQRNKGNFPGRFSGRQFSNSRSEMNVSTLELGDSALYLCASRKTGAENSPLHFGNGTRLTVT.

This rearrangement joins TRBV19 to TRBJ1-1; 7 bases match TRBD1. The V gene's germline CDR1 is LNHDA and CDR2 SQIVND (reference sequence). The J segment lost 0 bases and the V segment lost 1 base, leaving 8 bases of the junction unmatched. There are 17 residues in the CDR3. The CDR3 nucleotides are TGTGCCAGTAGTATAGGTCGACAGGGAGCTATGAACACTGAAGCTTTCTTT. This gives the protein CASSIGRQGAMNTEAFF.

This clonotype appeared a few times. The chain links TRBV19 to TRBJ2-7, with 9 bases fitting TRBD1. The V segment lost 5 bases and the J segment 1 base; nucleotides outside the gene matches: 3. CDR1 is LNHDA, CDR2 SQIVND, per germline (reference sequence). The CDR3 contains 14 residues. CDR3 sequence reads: CASSRGTGSYEQYF. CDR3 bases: TGTGCCAGTAGTCGGGGGACAGGGTCCTACGAGCAGTACTTC. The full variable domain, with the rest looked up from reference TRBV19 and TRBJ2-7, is DGGITQSPKYLFRKEGQNVTLSCEQNLNHDAMYWYRQDPGQGLRLIYYSQIVNDFQKGDIAEGYSVSREKKESFPLTVTSAQKNPTAFYLCASSRGTGSYEQYFGPGTRLTVT.

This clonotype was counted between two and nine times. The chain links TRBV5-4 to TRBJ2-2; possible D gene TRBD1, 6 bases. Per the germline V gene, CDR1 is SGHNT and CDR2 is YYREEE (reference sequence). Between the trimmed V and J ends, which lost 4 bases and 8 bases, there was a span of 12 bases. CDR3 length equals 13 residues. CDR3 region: CASSQQGRGELFF. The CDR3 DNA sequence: TGTGCCAGCAGCCAACAGGGACGTGGGGAGCTGTTTTTT.

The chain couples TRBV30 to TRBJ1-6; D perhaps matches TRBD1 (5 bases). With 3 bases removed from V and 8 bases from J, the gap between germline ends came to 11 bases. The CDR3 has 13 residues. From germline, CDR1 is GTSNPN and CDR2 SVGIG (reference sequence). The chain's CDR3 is CAWRPPGDSPLHF. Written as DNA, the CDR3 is TGTGCCTGGAGGCCACCGGGGGATTCACCCCTCCACTTT.

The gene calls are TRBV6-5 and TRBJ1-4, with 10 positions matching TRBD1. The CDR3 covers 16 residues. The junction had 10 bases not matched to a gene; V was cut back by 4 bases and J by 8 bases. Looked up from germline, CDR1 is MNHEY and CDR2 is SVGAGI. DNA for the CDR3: TGTGCCAGCAGTTTCTCCGGGACAGGGGTTTGGGAAAAACTGTTTTTT. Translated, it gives CASSFSGTGVWEKLFF.